These 29 T cell receptor beta chains were all obtained from the same sample, sequenced in a study of blood T cell repertoires in COVID-19. Libraries were prepared by immunoSEQ multiplex PCR; TCRdb keeps only in-frame clonotypes and omits some of them. The sample has approximately 130,000 clones; around 85% are singletons. The specimen was peripheral blood. Receptors originate from a human donor in a cohort sampled during active COVID-19.

This sequence joins TRBV9 and TRBJ2-3; TRBD2 is a possible D gene (7 bases). The CDR3 spans 17 residues. With 0 bases removed from V and 2 bases from J, the gap between germline ends came to 16 bases. Per the germline V gene, CDR1 is SGDLS and CDR2 is YYNGEE. The CDR3 sequence is CASSVGGRGAVTDTQYF. As DNA, the CDR3 is TGTGCCAGCAGCGTAGGGGGGAGGGGGGCCGTCACAGATACGCAGTATTTT.

The chain employs TRBV6-6 and TRBJ1-6; D perhaps matches TRBD1 (6 bases). CDR3 length equals 13 residues. Trimming removed 11 bases at V and 10 bases at J, with 18 bases between. The germline V gene encodes CDR1 MNHNY and CDR2 SVGAGI (reference sequence). CDR3 nucleotides: TGTGCCGGAAATACAGGGTCAAAATCACCCCTCCACTTT. It encodes CAGNTGSKSPLHF.

CDR3 in amino acids: CSVSGTGRNQPQHF. In nucleotides, the CDR3 is TGCAGCGTTTCCGGGACAGGCCGTAATCAGCCCCAGCATTTT. This sequence joins TRBV29-1 and TRBJ1-5; 8 bases agree with TRBD1. The germline gives CDR1 SQVTM, CDR2 ANQGSEA. Germline trimming cut 5 bases from V and 4 bases from J; bases unmatched to any gene: 7. CDR3 size: 14 residues.

The chain links TRBV2 to TRBJ2-7, with 11 bases identical to TRBD1. Germline values: CDR1 SNHLY, CDR2 FYNNEI. The length of the CDR3 is 13 residues. Losses at the gene ends were 6 bases for V and 9 bases for J; bases not matched to a gene: 7. The CDR3 bases are TGTGCCAGCAGCACTGCGGACAGGGGGCGGCAGTACGTC. It codes for CASSTADRGRQYV.

This clone was recorded at least ten times. This chain joins TRBV6-4 and TRBJ1-2; perhaps TRBD1 as D (5 bases). CDR1 is MRHNA, CDR2 SNTAGT, per germline. The V end was cut by 0 bases, the J end by 8 bases, with 16 bases between. CDR3 length: 15 residues. The chain's CDR3 is CASSDSYGGLSGYTF. In DNA, the CDR3 is TGTGCCAGCAGTGACTCGTATGGGGGGTTGAGCGGCTACACCTTC.

The rearrangement uses TRBV6-5 and TRBJ1-3; TRBD1 aligns across 9 bases. J lost 5 bases, V lost 8 bases, and 4 bases had no gene match. The germline V gene encodes CDR1 MNHEY and CDR2 SVGAGI. The CDR3 loop spans 13 amino acids. CDR3 amino acids: CASRDRERNTIYF. For the CDR3, the DNA is TGTGCCAGCCGGGACAGGGAAAGAAACACCATATATTTT.

CDR3 sequence reads: CASSPEPGYEQYF. Written as DNA, the CDR3 is TGTGCCAGCAGCCCCGAGCCCGGCTACGAGCAGTACTTC. The rearrangement joins TRBV7-9 to TRBJ2-7; D not certain. The ends were cut back, 5 bases at V and 3 bases at J, with 11 bases in the middle. Germline loops: CDR1 SEHNR, CDR2 FQNEAQ (reference sequence). There are 13 residues in the CDR3.

This clone has just one count. The rearrangement links TRBV19 to TRBJ1-2, with D unresolved. Germline V CDR1 and CDR2: LNHDA, SQIVND (reference sequence). The CDR3 totals 16 residues. Trimming left V 5 bases short and J 7 bases short, with 23 bases between. The CDR3 DNA sequence: TGTGCCAGTAGTTTTAACAGCGGAAAAAGCCACTTTGGCTACACCTTC. Its protein is CASSFNSGKSHFGYTF.

This chain connects TRBV7-2 to TRBJ2-5; TRBD1 is a possible D gene (6 bases). CDR1 is SGHTA and CDR2 is FQGNSA in the germline V gene. CDR3 size: 13 residues. With 6 bases removed from V and 4 bases from J, the gap between germline ends came to 12 bases. CDR3 residues: CASSSGRGETQYF. Here the CDR3 DNA reads TGTGCCAGCAGTTCTGGCAGGGGAGAGACCCAGTACTTC.

This rearrangement joins TRBV3-1 (or the pseudogene TRBV3-2) to TRBJ2-7; 9 bases are shared with TRBD1. The CDR3 loop spans 15 amino acids. Germline CDR1 is LGHDT and CDR2 is YNNKEL (reference sequence). With V trimmed by 4 bases and J by 0 bases, 4 bases remained unmatched. CDR3 bases: TGTGCCAGCAGCCGGACAGGGGCTCCCTCCTACGAGCAGTACTTC. Protein: CASSRTGAPSYEQYF.

This sequence joins TRBV5-1 and TRBJ2-1, with 9 bases identical to TRBD1. V was pared by 3 bases and J by 9 bases, with 7 bases of the junction left unmatched. Germline-derived CDR1 and CDR2 are SGHRS and YFSETQ. The CDR3 has 14 residues. The CDR3: CASSSGQGLGEQFF. CDR3 DNA sequence: TGCGCCAGCAGCTCGGGACAGGGTTTAGGTGAGCAGTTCTTC.

The chain has TRBV30 and TRBJ1-3; D uncertain. This CDR3 spans 14 amino acids. Germline CDR1 reads GTSNPN; CDR2 reads SVGIG (reference sequence). Deletions cut 0 bases from V and 1 base from J, with 7 bases between. CDR3 nucleotides: TGTGCCTGGAGTGTACATTCTTCTGGAAACACCATATATTTT. Amino acids: CAWSVHSSGNTIYF.

The J gene is TRBJ2-7, the V gene TRBV6-5; tentatively, D is TRBD1 (5 bases). Trimming stripped 0 bases from V and 4 bases from J, with 7 bases between. Germline CDR1 is MNHEY and CDR2 is SVGAGI. The CDR3 sequence is 13 residues long. CDR3 nucleotides: TGTGCCAGCAGTTACTCAGCAGGGTACGAGCAGTACGTC. As protein: CASSYSAGYEQYV.

V usage is TRBV28 and J usage is TRBJ2-7; maybe TRBD2 (5 bases). Germline CDR1 MDHEN, CDR2 SYDVKM. This CDR3 has 14 residues. Trimming removed 4 bases at V and 3 bases at J, with 13 bases between. The CDR3 sequence is CASSSASSDYEQYV. Written as DNA, the CDR3 is TGTGCCAGCAGTTCGGCTAGCTCAGACTACGAGCAGTACGTC.

The V gene is TRBV11-2, the J gene TRBJ2-7, with D tentatively TRBD2 (5 bases). The CDR3 contains 15 residues. The germline V gene encodes CDR1 SGHAT and CDR2 FQNNGV. Trimming removed 3 bases from V and 7 bases from J, with 19 bases in between. The CDR3 protein is CASSFDSEPRLEQYV. DNA of the CDR3: TGTGCCAGCAGCTTCGATAGCGAGCCGAGACTTGAGCAGTACGTC.

This chain links TRBV3-1 (or the pseudogene TRBV3-2) with TRBJ2-6; D ambiguous. V was cut by 3 bases and J by 0 bases, with 6 bases left in between. CDR1 is LGHDT, CDR2 YNNKEL, per germline (reference sequence). The CDR3 sequence is 15 residues long. The CDR3 DNA is TGTGCCAGCAGCCATAGGAGCTCTGGGGCCAACGTCCTGACTTTC. This encodes CASSHRSSGANVLTF.

This clone was picked up a small number of times. The rearrangement links TRBV7-2 to TRBJ2-6; D may be TRBD1 (6 bases). V shed 5 bases and J shed 1 base, with 12 bases lying between them. Germline V lookup: CDR1 SGHTA, CDR2 FQGNSA. The CDR3 extends over 16 amino acids. Written as DNA, the CDR3 is TGTGCCAGCAGCCCCCAGGGGCGGTCTGGGGCCAACGTCCTGACTTTC. Amino acids: CASSPQGRSGANVLTF.

The rearrangement links TRBV5-1 to TRBJ2-2; 8 nucleotides match TRBD1. Germline V gives CDR1 SGHRS, CDR2 YFSETQ. The CDR3 is made up of 16 amino acids. V dropped 0 bases and J dropped 1; count of bases not matched to a gene: 2. The DNA for the CDR3 is TGCGCCAGCAGCTTGGATACAGGGGGGAACACCGGGGAGCTGTTTTTT. It translates to CASSLDTGGNTGELFF. The variable domain in full, completed from reference TRBV5-1 and TRBJ2-2, reads KAGVTQTPRYLIKTRGQQVTLSCSPISGHRSVSWYQQTPGQGLQFLFEYFSETQRNKGNFPGRFSGRQFSNSRSEMNVSTLELGDSALYLCASSLDTGGNTGELFFGEGSRLTVL.

The chain carries TRBV3-1 (or the pseudogene TRBV3-2) and TRBJ1-1; D is possibly TRBD1 (5 bases). The V end lost 7 bases, the J end lost 2 bases, and 17 bases lay between the germline ends. This CDR3 has 15 residues. CDR1 and CDR2 from the germline V gene are LGHDT and YNNKEL (reference sequence). The CDR3 sequence: CASTEGAGLNTEAFF. CDR3 DNA sequence: TGTGCCAGCACTGAAGGGGCGGGACTAAACACTGAAGCTTTCTTT.

The chain has TRBV11-1 and TRBJ2-1; D is perhaps TRBD1 (6 bases). CDR3 length: 16 amino acids. V lost 4 bases, J lost 2 bases, and 15 bases lay in between. The germline V gene has CDR1 SGHAT and CDR2 FQDESV (reference sequence). CDR3 coding DNA: TGTGCCAGCAGCTCCTCGGGGCAGGGGACCTACAATGAGCAGTTCTTC. Translated: CASSSSGQGTYNEQFF.

J is TRBJ1-5 and V is TRBV7-2; TRBD1 matches at 9 bases. The CDR3 covers 14 residues. Germline CDR1 SGHTA, CDR2 FQGNSA. J was trimmed by 7 bases and V by 4 bases; bases with no gene match: 5. CDR3: CASSYGTGIQPQHF. The CDR3 nucleotides read TGTGCCAGCAGCTACGGGACAGGGATCCAGCCCCAGCATTTT.

This clone has a handful of counts. The chain links TRBV16 to TRBJ1-6; 11 nucleotides line up with TRBD1. Unmatched junction bases numbered 5, after V lost 2 bases and J lost 11 bases. Germline V gene sequence: CDR1 KGHSY, CDR2 FQNENV. The CDR3 length is 15 residues. CDR3 coding DNA: TGTGCCAGCAGCCAAAGGACAGGGGGCACAACACCCCTCCACTTT. Residues: CASSQRTGGTTPLHF.

The V gene is TRBV30, the J gene TRBJ1-1, with D perhaps matching TRBD1 (6 bases). V gave up 0 bases and J gave up 1 base, with 12 bases separating them. Looked up from germline, CDR1 is GTSNPN and CDR2 is SVGIG (reference sequence). The CDR3 length is 15 residues. The CDR3 protein is CAWSVFQGTNTEAFF. CDR3 coding DNA: TGTGCCTGGAGTGTATTTCAGGGGACGAACACTGAAGCTTTCTTT.

In DNA form, the CDR3 reads TGTGCCAGCAGCCCTCTGGGACAGCCGAACACTGAAGCTTTCTTT. Translating it yields CASSPLGQPNTEAFF. This sequence joins TRBV5-6 and TRBJ1-1; TRBD1 aligns across 7 bases. V lost 4 bases to trimming and J lost 1 base; unmatched junction nucleotides: 7. The CDR3 contains 15 residues. CDR1 SGHDT and CDR2 YYEEEE come from the germline V gene.

V gene TRBV24-1 combines with J gene TRBJ2-5; a possible D gene is TRBD2 (5 bases). V lost 3 bases, J lost 5 bases, and 9 bases lay in between. Germline V gene lookup returns CDR1 KGHDR and CDR2 SFDVKD. This CDR3 has 13 residues. CDR3 loop: CATSDGGSETQYF. CDR3 bases: TGTGCCACCAGTGATGGAGGATCGGAGACCCAGTACTTC.

The genes are TRBV19 and TRBJ2-1; TRBD2 matches at 13 bases. J lost 7 bases, V lost 7 bases, and 10 bases had no gene match. The CDR3 is 16 residues long. The V gene's germline CDR1 is LNHDA and CDR2 SQIVND (reference sequence). CDR3 amino acids: CASTLLAGGGRNEQFF. The DNA of the CDR3 is TGTGCCAGTACCTTACTAGCGGGAGGGGGGAGGAATGAGCAGTTCTTC.

This chain links TRBV19 with TRBJ1-2; 7 nucleotides align to TRBD1. The germline CDR1 and CDR2 sequences are LNHDA and SQIVND (reference sequence). The CDR3 extends over 13 amino acids. Trimming at V came to 4 bases and at J to 6 bases, leaving 5 bases not matched to a gene. The CDR3 region is CASSRQGIDGYTF. CDR3 nucleotides: TGTGCCAGTAGTAGACAGGGTATAGATGGCTACACCTTC. Full variable domain (missing parts from reference TRBV19 and TRBJ1-2): DGGITQSPKYLFRKEGQNVTLSCEQNLNHDAMYWYRQDPGQGLRLIYYSQIVNDFQKGDIAEGYSVSREKKESFPLTVTSAQKNPTAFYLCASSRQGIDGYTFGSGTRLTVV.

This chain uses TRBV12-3 or TRBV12-4 with TRBJ2-7; D might be TRBD1 (6 bases). The V end was cut by 4 bases, the J end by 4 bases, with 11 bases between. The CDR3 totals 13 residues. CDR3 loop: CASSSTGTYEQYF. CDR3 sequence (DNA): TGTGCCAGCAGTTCTACAGGGACGTACGAGCAGTACTTC.

The table lists this clone with a few counts. The gene calls are TRBV6-5 and TRBJ1-2; no definite D call. This CDR3 region has 13 residues. Trimming pared 11 bases from V and 8 bases from J, leaving 21 bases between. Germline CDR1 is MNHEY and CDR2 is SVGAGI. The CDR3 DNA follows: TGTGCCGCCGCGACGGGTGGCATCGGGGGCTACACCTTC. Its translation is CAAATGGIGGYTF.